A selection of T cell receptor beta chains follows, all from one sample in a study of cytomegalovirus exposure and HLA in healthy donors. Sequencing was performed with immunoSEQ multiplex PCR; in TCRdb, only in-frame clones are kept and a portion is missing. The sample yields around 180,000 clones, over 70% seen once. The sample taken for sequencing was PBMCs. These TCRs come from a boy younger than 10 in good health and CMV-seronegative. CDR3s include the opening cysteine and the closing phenylalanine or tryptophan. A D gene is named only where the DNA matches it firmly.

len,d_gene,v_gene,CDR3aa
10,-,TRBV6-5,CASSPPLLFF
16,-,TRBV30,CAWSVWAPTFTDTQYF
14,-,TRBV27,CASKTESSYNEQFF
12,-,TRBV7-9,CASSFRGNIQYF
15,TRBD2,TRBV6-1,CASSRSGGAPGELFF
18,TRBD1,TRBV7-9,CASSLLGQGEGERDIQYF
16,TRBD1,TRBV6-6,CASSLAGGGGNQPQHF
15,-,TRBV7-9,CASSLGQVSTDTQYF
15,TRBD1,TRBV6-1,CASSQRTGDSYEQYF
16,TRBD2,TRBV7-3,CASSHHPTSEDNEQFF
14,-,TRBV5-6,CASSLSQGRYGYTF
17,TRBD1,TRBV19,CASSPRTGAAMNTEAFF
17,TRBD2,TRBV27,CASSPIQSLAGVSEQYF
16,TRBD2,TRBV15,CATSRVPSGSTDTQYF
15,TRBD1,TRBV5-4,CASSTDQGGGWGYTF
19,TRBD1,TRBV7-2,CASSLVFTREGALSEKLFF
16,TRBD1,TRBV7-9,CASSSPSQGVGTEAFF
14,-,TRBV19,CASSIAGAAYEQYF
18,-,TRBV7-6,CASSAEMAGSGGANVLTF
12,TRBD1,TRBV6-6,CASSNQGDGYTF
14,-,TRBV10-3,CAISDGLERGEQFF
15,TRBD2,TRBV5-4,CASSLGLAAQETQYF